Following are 20 T cell receptor beta chains from one sample sequenced in a study of cytomegalovirus exposure and HLA in healthy donors (dated by TCRdb to about 2017). Library construction relied on the immunoSEQ multiplex PCR assay. The multiplex PCR relied on a mix of 60 forward primers for TCR Vbeta segments and 13 reverse primers for TCR Jbeta segments. In TCRdb, the immuneACCESS table is reduced to in-frame sequences with V and J assigned. These tables do not hold every clone; where another copy was compared, an unresolved V gene accounts for under half, and the others remain unexplained. This sample has nearly 110,000 clones in its table, and over 70% of those were observed once. The ten largest clones represent around 2.8% of the sample. The sequenced sample consisted of PBMCs. The receptors here all came from a male donor in good health and CMV-seropositive.

The gene calls are TRBV18 and TRBJ2-1; weak D call: TRBD2 (5 bases). The CDR3 consists of 16 residues. Germline CDR1 reads KGHSH; CDR2 reads LQKENI. Trimming removed 4 bases at V and 2 bases at J, with 15 bases between. Written as DNA, the CDR3 is TGTGCCAGCTCACGGCTAGCCCCAGACACCTACAATGAGCAGTTCTTC. Translating gives CASSRLAPDTYNEQFF.

J is TRBJ1-2 and V is TRBV12-2. TRBV12-2 corresponds to a pseudogene. The CDR3 runs 14 residues. The CDR3 DNA reads as TGTGCAAGTCGCTTAGACGGGACTAAGTATGGCTACACCTTC. Translation gives CASRLDGTKYGYTF.

The genes are TRBV5-1 and TRBJ2-3; TRBD2 matches 8 bases. This CDR3 has 16 residues. Germline CDR1 is SGHRS and CDR2 is YFSETQ. The junction had 5 bases not matched to a gene; V was cut back by 0 bases and J by 2 bases. CDR3: CASSLAGGGFTDTQYF. The CDR3 DNA is TGCGCCAGCAGCTTGGCGGGCGGGGGGTTCACAGATACGCAGTATTTT.

This clone was seen a handful of times. J is TRBJ2-5 and V is TRBV6-1; D is possibly TRBD1 (6 bases). V gave up 0 bases and J gave up 2 bases, with 19 bases separating them. Germline V CDR1 and CDR2: MNHNS, SASEGT. The CDR3 runs to 18 residues. CDR3 sequence: CASSEASPLPGQQETQYF. In DNA, the CDR3 is TGTGCCAGCAGTGAAGCATCCCCCCTTCCGGGACAACAAGAGACCCAGTACTTC.

The chain carries TRBV5-6 and TRBJ2-1, with a tentative D call TRBD2 (6 bases). CDR3 length: 15 residues. Deletions cut 1 base from V and 2 bases from J, with 10 bases between. Germline V gene sequence: CDR1 SGHDT, CDR2 YYEEEE. The CDR3 loop reads CASSLRGTPYNEQFF. The DNA for the CDR3 is TGTGCCAGCAGCTTGCGGGGGACCCCCTACAATGAGCAGTTCTTC.

This chain links TRBV2 with TRBJ2-7; 7 positions match TRBD1. With 6 bases clipped from V and 3 bases from J, the junction kept 11 bases outside the gene matches. This CDR3 region has 15 residues. Germline CDR1 SNHLY, CDR2 FYNNEI. The CDR3 DNA follows: TGTGCCAGCAGGGACCGGGACAGAACAATCTACGAGCAGTACTTC. It translates to CASRDRDRTIYEQYF.

The chain combines TRBV4-1 with TRBJ2-5, with 9 bases fitting TRBD2. The trim removed 0 bases at V and 4 bases at J, leaving 6 bases unmatched. The CDR3 is 16 amino acids. CDR1 MGHRA and CDR2 YSYEKL come from the germline V gene. The CDR3 protein is CASSQDGRGGGETQYF. The DNA of the CDR3 is TGCGCCAGCAGCCAAGATGGGCGGGGGGGCGGAGAGACCCAGTACTTC.

The chain joins TRBV25-1 to TRBJ1-2, with D tentatively TRBD1 (5 bases). This CDR3 has 15 amino acids. Trimming took off 4 bases at V and 5 bases at J, with 17 bases between the two ends. Germline values: CDR1 MGHDK, CDR2 SYGVNS. The CDR3 loop reads CASSGLMPKGYGYTF. The CDR3 nucleotides are TGTGCCAGCAGTGGCCTGATGCCCAAGGGGTATGGCTACACCTTC.

The rearrangement joins TRBV19 to TRBJ1-5; 7 positions match TRBD1. The J segment lost 4 bases and the V segment lost 6 bases, leaving 12 bases of the junction unmatched. Germline V lookup: CDR1 LNHDA, CDR2 SQIVND (reference sequence). The CDR3 covers 16 residues. For the CDR3, the DNA is TGTGCCAGTAGAGCAGGGGGTACTTTACAGAATCAGCCCCAGCATTTT. Translation: CASRAGGTLQNQPQHF.

This clone came up a few times. This chain links TRBV28 with TRBJ2-2; TRBD2 matches at 10 bases. The CDR3 has 15 residues. Germline lookup yields CDR1 MDHEN and CDR2 SYDVKM. V lost 4 bases and J lost 5; bases outside the gene matches: 4. The CDR3 sequence: CASSSGLAETGELFF. The CDR3 DNA sequence: TGTGCCAGCAGTTCCGGACTAGCGGAGACCGGGGAGCTGTTTTTT. Full variable domain (missing parts from reference TRBV28 and TRBJ2-2): DVKVTQSSRYLVKRTGEKVFLECVQDMDHENMFWYRQDPGLGLRLIYFSYDVKMKEKGDIPEGYSVSREKKERFSLILESASTNQTSMYLCASSSGLAETGELFFGEGSRLTVL.

The rearrangement joins TRBV7-9 to TRBJ2-7, with D unresolved. The CDR3 runs 14 residues. V gave up 1 base and J gave up 3 bases, with 10 bases separating them. Per germline, CDR1 SEHNR and CDR2 FQNEAQ (reference sequence). CDR3: CASSLGPGNYEQYF. DNA of the CDR3: TGTGCCAGCAGCTTAGGACCGGGTAACTACGAGCAGTACTTC.

The chain joins TRBV10-1 to TRBJ2-3, with 12 bases identical to TRBD2. Germline values: CDR1 WNHNN, CDR2 SYGVQD (reference sequence). Trimming cost V 2 bases and J 2 bases; bases outside gene matches: 8. This CDR3 contains 18 residues. The CDR3 loop reads CASSERWLAGGLTDTQYF. DNA for the CDR3: TGCGCCAGCAGTGAGAGGTGGCTAGCGGGGGGGCTCACAGATACGCAGTATTTT.

A single count supports this clone. The rearrangement joins TRBV7-6 to TRBJ2-7; D call uncertain. This CDR3 comprises 12 residues. Trimming pared 5 bases from V and 8 bases from J, leaving 13 bases between. Germline-derived CDR1 and CDR2 are SGHVS and FNYEAQ. CDR3 nucleotide sequence: TGTGCCAGCAGCCCGCTTTTGGCACAGCAGTACTTC. It codes for CASSPLLAQQYF.

This rearrangement joins TRBV6-6 to TRBJ2-7; weak D call: TRBD2 (5 bases). Deletions cut 3 bases from V and 0 bases from J, with 9 bases between. The CDR3 length is 14 residues. Per the germline V gene, CDR1 is MNHNY and CDR2 is SVGAGI (reference sequence). CDR3 nucleotides: TGTGCCAGCAGTTATGCGGGCCGCTCCTACGAGCAGTACTTC. It codes for CASSYAGRSYEQYF.

This clone has more than one count but fewer than ten. The genes are TRBV6-4 and TRBJ2-2; D might be TRBD2 (5 bases). Germline V lookup: CDR1 MRHNA, CDR2 SNTAGT. Between the trimmed V and J ends, which lost 4 bases and 3 bases, there was a span of 6 bases. The CDR3 runs to 13 residues. The CDR3, as DNA: TGTGCCAGCAGTGCGGGGTACACCGGGGAGCTGTTTTTT. Translated: CASSAGYTGELFF.

V gene TRBV28 combines with J gene TRBJ1-1, with TRBD1 matching over 7 bases. The CDR3 consists of 15 residues. Unmatched junction bases numbered 8, after V lost 6 bases and J lost 1 base. The germline V gene encodes CDR1 MDHEN and CDR2 SYDVKM. The CDR3 spells CASSQGGTANTEAFF. The CDR3 nucleotides are TGTGCCAGCAGCCAAGGGGGGACAGCGAACACTGAAGCTTTCTTT.

The chain couples TRBV15 to TRBJ2-7, with D tentatively TRBD2 (6 bases). The CDR3 contains 13 residues. CDR1 LNHNV and CDR2 YYDKDF come from the germline V gene (reference sequence). V shed 0 bases and J shed 3 bases, with 6 bases lying between them. The CDR3 sequence is CATSREGGYEQYF. The CDR3, as DNA: TGTGCCACCAGCAGAGAGGGGGGCTACGAGCAGTACTTC.

This clone was counted a single time. The J gene is TRBJ1-5, the V gene TRBV16, with D uncertain. The CDR3 spans 13 residues. Germline CDR1 is KGHSY and CDR2 is FQNENV. V was trimmed by 4 bases and J by 6 bases, leaving 10 bases between them. CDR3 amino acids: CASSRPGGQPQHF. The CDR3 nucleotides are TGTGCCAGCAGCCGCCCGGGTGGTCAGCCCCAGCATTTT.

The chain uses TRBV6-5 and TRBJ2-7, with TRBD1 matching 10 bases. This CDR3 has 13 residues. V lost 10 bases, J lost 2 bases, and 5 bases stayed unmatched. Germline V gives CDR1 MNHEY, CDR2 SVGAGI. The CDR3 here is CATRTGGTYEQYF. DNA for the CDR3: TGTGCCACCCGGACAGGGGGTACCTACGAGCAGTACTTC.

The chain combines TRBV7-3 with TRBJ1-6; D is possibly TRBD1 (5 bases). CDR3 length: 14 residues. Germline values: CDR1 SGHTA, CDR2 FQGTGA. Trimming removed 6 bases at V and 7 bases at J, with 13 bases between. CDR3 in amino acids: CASRGRGGNSPLHF. The CDR3 bases are TGTGCCAGCAGGGGCCGCGGGGGAAATTCACCCCTCCACTTT.